Listed here is a single TCR beta chain. This sample is drawn from a study of cytomegalovirus exposure and HLA in healthy donors. PCR primers comprised 60 Vbeta and 13 Jbeta primers. Here immunoSEQ multiplex PCR was the method, and the copy in TCRdb shows in-frame clones only, minus some. The table has some 130,000 clones, approximately 80% seen once. Sample: PBMCs. The sequence was collected from a man in his late teens or twenties in good health and CMV-seronegative.

CDR3 DNA: TGTGCCAGTAACGCAGGTCGGGAGACCCAGTACTTC. Translated: CASNAGRETQYF. The V gene is TRBV19, the J gene TRBJ2-5; D remains unclear. Germline CDR1 and CDR2: LNHDA and SQIVND (reference sequence). V gave up 7 bases and J gave up 5 bases, with 11 bases separating them. CDR3 length equals 12 residues. Full variable domain (remainder filled in from reference TRBV19 and TRBJ2-5): DGGITQSPKYLFRKEGQNVTLSCEQNLNHDAMYWYRQDPGQGLRLIYYSQIVNDFQKGDIAEGYSVSREKKESFPLTVTSAQKNPTAFYLCASNAGRETQYFGPGTRLLVL.